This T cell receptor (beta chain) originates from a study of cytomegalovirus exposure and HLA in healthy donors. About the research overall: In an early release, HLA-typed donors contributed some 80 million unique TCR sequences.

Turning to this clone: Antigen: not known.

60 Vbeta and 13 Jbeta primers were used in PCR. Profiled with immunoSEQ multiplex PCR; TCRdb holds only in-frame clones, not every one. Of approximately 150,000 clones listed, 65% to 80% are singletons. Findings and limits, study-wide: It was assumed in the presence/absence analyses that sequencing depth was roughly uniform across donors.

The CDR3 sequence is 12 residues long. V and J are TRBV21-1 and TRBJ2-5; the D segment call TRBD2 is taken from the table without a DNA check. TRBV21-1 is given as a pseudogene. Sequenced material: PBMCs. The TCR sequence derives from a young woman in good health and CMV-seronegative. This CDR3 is CASSGGRETQYF. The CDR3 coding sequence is TGTGCCAGCTCCGGCGGGAGAGAGACCCAGTACTTC.